A selection of T cell receptor beta chains follows, all from one sample in a study of cytomegalovirus exposure and HLA in healthy donors. The protocol was immunoSEQ multiplex PCR, while the TCRdb copy is restricted to in-frame clones and leaves out a portion. The sample has 130,000 or so clones; over 85% are singletons. The source material was PBMCs. The receptors stem from a man in his thirties or forties in good health and CMV-seronegative. CDR3s include the opening cysteine and the closing phenylalanine or tryptophan. D genes are given only for firm matches. Expanded clones get a size class; other rows say once, few or many, or leave the size out.

J,V,size,D,CDR3,DNA
TRBJ2-3,TRBV7-9,.,.,CASSLATSGLYTDTQYF,TGTGCCAGCAGCTTAGCCACGAGCGGGCTTTACACAGATACGCAGTATTTT
TRBJ2-1,TRBV4-1,.,TRBD1,CASSPDRASYNEQFF,TGCGCCAGCAGCCCGGACAGGGCCTCCTACAATGAGCAGTTCTTC
TRBJ2-1,TRBV28,.,TRBD1,CASSFATGGDNEQFF,TGTGCCAGCAGTTTCGCGACAGGGGGGGACAATGAGCAGTTCTTC
TRBJ1-6,TRBV25-1,.,TRBD1,CASRGQGQNSPLHF,TGTGCCAGCAGGGGACAGGGGCAAAATTCACCCCTCCACTTT
TRBJ2-7,TRBV7-9,.,.,CASSQGQVAEQYF,TGTGCCAGCAGCCAGGGTCAGGTAGCCGAGCAGTACTTC
TRBJ2-7,TRBV29-1,.,.,CSIYRVTGLVRGGYEQYF,TGCAGCATATACAGGGTTACCGGTCTCGTTAGAGGGGGCTACGAGCAGTACTTC
TRBJ2-7,TRBV7-9,.,.,CASSSHRDEQYF,TGTGCCAGCAGCAGTCACCGGGATGAGCAGTACTTC
TRBJ1-1,TRBV9,few,.,CASSVLSNTEAFF,TGTGCCAGCAGCGTTTTATCGAACACTGAAGCTTTCTTT
TRBJ1-6,TRBV4-2,.,.,CASSQGLTSSYNSPLHF,TGTGCCAGCAGCCAGGGGCTCACCTCCTCCTATAATTCACCCCTCCACTTT
TRBJ1-2,TRBV6-1,.,TRBD1,CASSEFPGQWNYGYTF,TGTGCCAGCAGTGAATTTCCGGGACAGTGGAACTATGGCTACACCTTC
TRBJ2-5,TRBV18,.,.,CASSPGNSQETQYF,TGTGCCAGCTCACCAGGCAACAGCCAAGAGACCCAGTACTTC
TRBJ1-5,TRBV19,.,.,CASTPTGVQPQHF,TGTGCCAGTACCCCGACAGGAGTTCAGCCCCAGCATTTT
TRBJ2-3,TRBV6-4,.,.,CASSDGERASTDTQYF,TGTGCCAGCAGTGACGGTGAGCGGGCCAGCACAGATACGCAGTATTTT
TRBJ2-7,TRBV7-9,.,.,CASSSGTGHGIYEQYF,TGTGCCAGCAGCAGCGGCACTGGGCACGGAATCTACGAGCAGTACTTC
TRBJ1-2,TRBV5-1,.,TRBD1,CATRTGGNYGYTF,TGCGCCACCCGGACAGGGGGAAACTATGGCTACACCTTC
TRBJ2-5,TRBV18,.,.,CASSPAEGSRETQYF,TGTGCCAGCTCACCCGCGGAGGGGTCTCGGGAGACCCAGTACTTC
TRBJ1-4,TRBV29-1,.,TRBD1,CSVGLTGGREKLFF,TGCAGCGTTGGCCTTACAGGGGGTCGTGAAAAACTGTTTTTT
TRBJ2-5,TRBV7-9,.,TRBD2,CASSILAGEETQYF,TGTGCCAGCAGCATCCTAGCGGGGGAAGAGACCCAGTACTTC